Listed here are 22 T cell receptor beta chains from one sample, sequenced in a study of blood T cell repertoires in COVID-19. Using immunoSEQ multiplex PCR, the repertoire was profiled, and TCRdb retains in-frame clones only, with some absent. The sample has roughly 260,000 clones, around 87% seen once; the top ten hold about 2.5%. Sequencing was carried out using peripheral blood. Receptors were obtained from a woman in her forties or fifties with acute or convalescent COVID-19.

The chain links TRBV28 to TRBJ2-1, with 9 bases lining up with TRBD1. The germline V gene encodes CDR1 MDHEN and CDR2 SYDVKM. V trimming: 5 bases; J trimming: 8 bases; junction bases outside the gene matches: 13. This CDR3 contains 16 residues. The chain's CDR3 is CASSKYPGQGVDEQFF. CDR3 sequence (DNA): TGTGCCAGCAGTAAATACCCGGGACAGGGCGTCGATGAGCAGTTCTTC. Full variable domain (remainder filled in from reference TRBV28 and TRBJ2-1): DVKVTQSSRYLVKRTGEKVFLECVQDMDHENMFWYRQDPGLGLRLIYFSYDVKMKEKGDIPEGYSVSREKKERFSLILESASTNQTSMYLCASSKYPGQGVDEQFFGPGTRLTVL.

This clone has just one count. The J gene is TRBJ1-5, the V gene TRBV9, with a weak D call TRBD1 (6 bases). Per germline, CDR1 SGDLS and CDR2 YYNGEE. The CDR3 spans 15 residues. V lost 2 bases to trimming and J lost 2 bases, with 11 bases between them. CDR3 bases: TGTGCCAGCAGCGTGAGTGCAGGGGGCAATCAGCCCCAGCATTTT. Translating gives CASSVSAGGNQPQHF.

The chain carries TRBV5-1 and TRBJ2-2; 7 bases align to TRBD1. With 4 bases clipped from V and 4 bases from J, the junction kept 7 bases outside the gene matches. The CDR3 covers 15 residues. The germline CDR1 and CDR2 sequences are SGHRS and YFSETQ. CDR3 nucleotides: TGCGCCAGCAGCCGGACGACAGGGCCCACCGGGGAGCTGTTTTTT. Its protein is CASSRTTGPTGELFF. Full variable domain (outside the CDR3, taken from reference TRBV5-1 and TRBJ2-2): KAGVTQTPRYLIKTRGQQVTLSCSPISGHRSVSWYQQTPGQGLQFLFEYFSETQRNKGNFPGRFSGRQFSNSRSEMNVSTLELGDSALYLCASSRTTGPTGELFFGEGSRLTVL.

V gene TRBV3-1 (or the pseudogene TRBV3-2) combines with J gene TRBJ2-7, with a tentative D call TRBD1 (6 bases). V was shortened by 1 base and J by 6 bases, with 13 bases between the two germline ends. The CDR3 sequence is 14 residues long. CDR1 LGHDT and CDR2 YNNKEL come from the germline V gene (reference sequence). CDR3 DNA sequence: TGTGCCAGCAGCCAAGGATACAGGGCCCTCGAGCAGTACTTC. Translation gives CASSQGYRALEQYF.

V is TRBV28 and J is TRBJ2-2; 7 bases line up with TRBD1. The CDR3 totals 15 residues. Germline CDR1 reads MDHEN; CDR2 reads SYDVKM. The trim removed 3 bases at V and 3 bases at J, leaving 4 bases unmatched. This CDR3 is CASSFAQGDTGELFF. The CDR3 DNA reads TGTGCCAGCAGTTTTGCTCAGGGGGACACCGGGGAGCTGTTTTTT.

This clone occurred a few times. The V gene is TRBV10-3, the J gene TRBJ1-2; D remains unclear. The CDR3 runs 14 residues. CDR1 ENHRY and CDR2 SYGVKD come from the germline V gene. Trimming cost V 4 bases and J 2 bases, with 11 bases left between them. The chain's CDR3 is CAISGPGLNYGYTF. As DNA, the CDR3 is TGTGCCATCAGTGGGCCAGGATTGAACTATGGCTACACCTTC.

This sequence joins TRBV12-3 or TRBV12-4 and TRBJ2-5, with 7 bases that match TRBD1. V was clipped by 5 bases and J by 8 bases; unmatched bases: 5. This CDR3 has 12 amino acids. CDR3 nucleotide sequence: TGTGCCAGCAGTCCCCGACAGGGAACCCAGTACTTC. Its translation is CASSPRQGTQYF.

The chain carries TRBV5-6 and TRBJ2-1; D is possibly TRBD1 (6 bases). Trimming removed 5 bases from V and 3 bases from J, with 18 bases in between. The CDR3 runs to 16 residues. CDR1 and CDR2 from the germline V gene are SGHDT and YYEEEE. CDR3: CASRYGRTALYNEQFF. The CDR3 DNA is TGTGCCAGCAGATATGGACGGACAGCCCTCTACAATGAGCAGTTCTTC.

J is TRBJ2-7 and V is TRBV10-3; maybe TRBD2 (7 bases). This CDR3 is 16 amino acids long. CDR1 is ENHRY and CDR2 is SYGVKD in the germline V gene. V dropped 3 bases and J dropped 4 bases, with 19 bases sitting between them. CDR3 amino acids: CAISEPGAGDRYEQYF. The CDR3 DNA sequence: TGTGCCATCAGTGAACCGGGGGCGGGAGACAGGTACGAGCAGTACTTC.

The V gene is TRBV24-1, the J gene TRBJ1-6; D unclear. The CDR3 covers 16 residues. V lost 4 bases, J lost 7 bases, and 16 bases lay in between. Per germline, CDR1 KGHDR and CDR2 SFDVKD. CDR3 sequence: CATSDPRGGLNSPLHF. CDR3 DNA: TGTGCCACCAGTGACCCACGAGGAGGGTTGAATTCACCCCTCCACTTT.

The CDR3 region is CASRSVEGAETQYF. The CDR3 DNA follows: TGCGCCAGCCGCTCGGTGGAGGGGGCAGAGACCCAGTACTTC. The rearrangement links TRBV5-1 to TRBJ2-5; possible D gene TRBD1, 7 bases. Trimming left V 7 bases short and J 4 bases short, with 17 bases between. CDR3 length equals 14 residues. CDR1 SGHRS and CDR2 YFSETQ come from the germline V gene.

The chain uses TRBV7-2 and TRBJ2-1, with a possible D match to TRBD2 (6 bases). This CDR3 comprises 16 residues. With 0 bases removed from V and 7 bases from J, the gap between germline ends came to 16 bases. Germline CDR1 reads SGHTA; CDR2 reads FQGNSA. CDR3 nucleotide sequence: TGTGCCAGCAGCTTAGCGTCGGGAGTTTTATTAAATGAGCAGTTCTTC. It codes for CASSLASGVLLNEQFF.

In this sample, this clone turned up once. The chain carries TRBV19 and TRBJ1-2; 7 bases agree with TRBD1. Unmatched junction bases numbered 7, after V lost 4 bases and J lost 5 bases. Germline V gene lookup returns CDR1 LNHDA and CDR2 SQIVND (reference sequence). The CDR3 length is 14 residues. This CDR3 reads CASSTGGSPYGYTF. The CDR3 DNA reads TGTGCCAGTAGTACAGGGGGTAGCCCATATGGCTACACCTTC.

The rearrangement uses TRBV2 and TRBJ1-4; 7 nucleotides line up with TRBD1. Germline trimming cut 9 bases from V and 5 bases from J; bases unmatched to any gene: 9. Per the germline V gene, CDR1 is SNHLY and CDR2 is FYNNEI. The CDR3 extends over 14 amino acids. The CDR3 bases are TGTGCCAGTAGATTGGGACAGACCAATGAAAAACTGTTTTTT. Its translation is CASRLGQTNEKLFF.

This chain connects TRBV28 to TRBJ1-5; possibly TRBD1 for D (5 bases). The CDR3 consists of 15 residues. The germline gives CDR1 MDHEN, CDR2 SYDVKM. V lost 9 bases to trimming and J lost 0 bases, with 15 bases between them. The CDR3 DNA is TGTGCCAGTTGGGTTGGGGGGAATAGCAATCAGCCCCAGCATTTT. Protein sequence: CASWVGGNSNQPQHF.

The chain combines TRBV18 with TRBJ1-3; D possibly corresponds to TRBD1 (6 bases). The CDR3 is 14 amino acids. Germline values: CDR1 KGHSH, CDR2 LQKENI. Trimming pared 6 bases from V and 0 bases from J, leaving 9 bases between. This chain's CDR3 is CASSPTGSGNTIYF. The CDR3 coding sequence is TGTGCCAGCTCCCCGACAGGCTCTGGAAACACCATATATTTT.

The chain combines TRBV5-1 with TRBJ2-3, with 7 bases fitting TRBD2. V shed 0 bases, J shed 0 bases, and the junction held 7 bases outside the gene matches. The CDR3 totals 17 residues. CDR1 is SGHRS and CDR2 is YFSETQ in the germline V gene. The CDR3 here is CASSLGVASGSTDTQYF. In nucleotides, the CDR3 is TGCGCCAGCAGCTTGGGGGTGGCTAGCGGTAGCACAGATACGCAGTATTTT.

The chain joins TRBV5-1 to TRBJ2-2; D possibly corresponds to TRBD2 (5 bases). V lost 1 base to trimming and J lost 5 bases, with 12 bases between them. Looked up from germline, CDR1 is SGHRS and CDR2 is YFSETQ. The CDR3 covers 15 residues. Here the CDR3 DNA reads TGCGCCAGCAGCTTGCTGGGGAGCGGTACCGGGGAGCTGTTTTTT. Its protein is CASSLLGSGTGELFF.

Turning to this clone: A read error may produce the germline difference seen at one junction end. V gene TRBV7-3 combines with J gene TRBJ1-6, with 9 bases fitting TRBD1. The CDR3 consists of 15 residues. The germline gives CDR1 SGHTA, CDR2 FQGTGA. The CDR3 spells CASGFQGQGGSPLHF. The DNA for the CDR3 is TGTGCCAGCGGCTTCCAGGGACAGGGCGGTTCACCCCTCCACTTT. Variable domain in full (rest from reference TRBV7-3 and TRBJ1-6): GAGVSQTPSNKVTEKGKYVELRCDPISGHTALYWYRQSLGQGPEFLIYFQGTGAADDSGLPNDRFFAVRPEGSVSTLKIQRTERGDSAVYLCASGFQGQGGSPLHFGNGTRLTVT.

This clone was seen just once. The J gene is TRBJ2-1, the V gene TRBV4-3, with 10 bases fitting TRBD2. V lost 0 bases to trimming and J lost 12 bases; unmatched junction nucleotides: 11. In germline, CDR1 is LGHNA, CDR2 YSLEER. This CDR3 is 16 amino acids long. CDR3 DNA sequence: TGCGCCAGCAGCCAAGAGGGTCCAGGGCTAGCGGGGGTGCAGTTCTTC. Its protein is CASSQEGPGLAGVQFF.

This chain uses TRBV7-2 with TRBJ2-7; 7 bases align to TRBD2. The V and J ends lost 5 bases and 1 base, in that order; junction bases with no gene match: 8. This CDR3 has 15 residues. CDR1 and CDR2 (germline): SGHTA, FQGNSA. CDR3 in DNA: TGTGCCAGCAGCCCTGGAGCGGGAAGGTCCTACGAGCAGTACTTC. Encoded protein: CASSPGAGRSYEQYF.

In this sample, this clone turned up once. CDR3 residues: CASSSLTSGRRGYNEQFF. The CDR3 DNA reads as TGTGCCAGCAGCTCCCTGACTAGCGGGAGGAGGGGCTACAATGAGCAGTTCTTC. This chain joins TRBV28 and TRBJ2-1, with 13 positions matching TRBD2. This CDR3 has 18 residues. The V gene end was trimmed by 6 bases and the J gene end by 3 bases; junction bases not matched to a gene: 11. Germline V gene sequence: CDR1 MDHEN, CDR2 SYDVKM.